The sequence of this T cell receptor (beta chain) was determined in a study of blood T cell repertoires in COVID-19. Study information: Samples of COVID-19 (acute and convalescent) were obtained from the United States, Italy and Spain. In each case, the material was cDNA or gDNA derived from T cells, B-cell-depleted T cells, or PBMCs.

Profiling relied on immunoSEQ multiplex PCR, and the TCRdb table lists in-frame clones only, not all of them. Found here are some 150,000 clones, around 81% of them singletons; the top ten hold approximately 8%. V was pared by 3 bases and J by 2 bases, with 12 bases of the junction left unmatched. This CDR3 spans 17 amino acids. Germline V CDR1 and CDR2: MGHRA, YSYEKL. The gene calls are TRBV4-1 and TRBJ1-2, with 7 nucleotides matching TRBD1. Sequenced material: peripheral blood. The sequence came from a human donor in a cohort sampled during active COVID-19. CDR3 region: CASSHLITGASNYGYTF. The CDR3 region has the DNA TGCGCCAGCAGCCATCTCATTACAGGGGCCTCAAACTATGGCTACACCTTC.